A single sample gave rise to the 18 T cell receptor beta chains below, sequenced in a study of cytomegalovirus exposure and HLA in healthy donors. Vbeta (60) and Jbeta (13) primers were used in the PCR. Libraries were prepared by immunoSEQ multiplex PCR; TCRdb keeps only in-frame clonotypes and omits some of them. The table lists about 220,000 clones, just over 75% of them singletons. Material for sequencing was PBMCs. The receptors were sampled from a man in his late teens or twenties in good health and CMV-seronegative.

The table lists this clone with a count of one. This chain uses TRBV29-1 with TRBJ2-7; D gene uncertain. V was shortened by 6 bases and J by 0 bases, with 9 bases between the two germline ends. This CDR3 contains 12 residues. Germline CDR1 reads SQVTM; CDR2 reads ANQGSEA. The chain's CDR3 is CSVLTGSYEQYF. For the CDR3, the DNA is TGCAGCGTGCTCACGGGCTCCTACGAGCAGTACTTC.

The chain's CDR3 is CASSLDRGYEQYF. In nucleotides, the CDR3 is TGTGCCAGCAGTTTGGACAGGGGTTACGAGCAGTACTTC. The genes are TRBV27 and TRBJ2-7; 9 positions agree with TRBD1. The CDR3 has 13 residues. Germline trimming cut 3 bases from V and 4 bases from J; bases unmatched to any gene: 1. CDR1 is MNHEY and CDR2 is SMNVEV in the germline V gene (reference sequence).

This chain joins TRBV5-5 and TRBJ2-7, with D hard to call. Trimming took 4 bases from V and 0 from J, leaving 17 bases between them. The length of the CDR3 is 16 residues. Germline V gene data show CDR1 as SGHKS and CDR2 as YYEKEE (reference sequence). In nucleotides, the CDR3 is TGTGCCAGCAGCCCCCTGGCCCGAACAAACTCCTACGAGCAGTACTTC. It codes for CASSPLARTNSYEQYF.

The chain is built from TRBV15 and TRBJ1-4; D gene unclear. V dropped 1 base and J dropped 8 bases, with 5 bases sitting between them. This CDR3 has 12 amino acids. CDR1 is LNHNV, CDR2 YYDKDF, per germline (reference sequence). CDR3 coding DNA: TGTGCCACCAGCAGAGCCAGGGAAAAACTGTTTTTT. Translation: CATSRAREKLFF.

Here the CDR3 reads CASSLHPSYEQYF. The CDR3 DNA sequence: TGTGCCAGCAGCTTACATCCCTCCTACGAGCAGTACTTC. V gene TRBV7-3 combines with J gene TRBJ2-7; D not certain. V gave up 2 bases and J gave up 0 bases, with 5 bases separating them. The CDR3 totals 13 residues. Per the germline V gene, CDR1 is SGHTA and CDR2 is FQGTGA.

This clone was seen more than once but under ten times. The chain combines TRBV18 with TRBJ2-3; possible D gene TRBD2, 6 bases. The germline V and J ends were trimmed by 5 bases and 4 bases, with 16 bases remaining between them. CDR1 is KGHSH, CDR2 LQKENI, per germline. The CDR3 has 15 amino acids. The CDR3 region is CASSSGKTSSDTQYF. As DNA, the CDR3 is TGTGCCAGCTCAAGCGGCAAGACTAGTTCAGATACGCAGTATTTT.

CDR3 loop: CASSDPVRDYGYTF. CDR3 nucleotides: TGTGCCAGCAGTGACCCGGTCAGGGACTATGGCTACACCTTC. The rearrangement links TRBV28 to TRBJ1-2, with D possibly matching TRBD1 (5 bases). Germline CDR1 MDHEN, CDR2 SYDVKM. V shed 5 bases and J shed 3 bases, with 13 bases lying between them. This CDR3 comprises 14 residues.

The chain couples TRBV5-1 to TRBJ2-3, with 10 bases that match TRBD2. CDR1 SGHRS and CDR2 YFSETQ come from the germline V gene. This CDR3 has 15 amino acids. V trimming: 4 bases; J trimming: 3 bases; junction bases outside the gene matches: 5. This CDR3 is CASSALAGPTDTQYF. The DNA for the CDR3 is TGCGCCAGCAGCGCACTAGCGGGACCGACAGATACGCAGTATTTT.

This clone was counted a few times. This sequence joins TRBV15 and TRBJ1-4, with D perhaps matching TRBD1 (5 bases). V lost 5 bases and J 2 bases, leaving 15 bases between the germline ends. The CDR3 has 16 residues. Germline V gene lookup returns CDR1 LNHNV and CDR2 YYDKDF (reference sequence). CDR3 bases: TGTGCCACCAGCCTCCCGGGGGAGTATACTAATGAAAAACTGTTTTTT. Its protein product is CATSLPGEYTNEKLFF.

The rearrangement uses TRBV7-8 and TRBJ1-2, with 7 bases that match TRBD1. Germline V lookup: CDR1 SGHVS, CDR2 FQNEAQ. This CDR3 has 18 amino acids. J gave up 4 bases and V 2 bases, and 16 bases lay outside the gene matches. The CDR3 coding sequence is TGTGCCAGCAGCTTACAAGCCCTAGGGGCAGGGGGTCTCTATGGCTACACCTTC. Translating it yields CASSLQALGAGGLYGYTF.

The chain combines TRBV5-6 with TRBJ1-2, with 7 bases lining up with TRBD1. From germline, CDR1 is SGHDT and CDR2 YYEEEE. Trimming removed 4 bases from V and 8 bases from J; junction bases left unmatched: 14. This CDR3 has 15 residues. The CDR3 loop is CASSRETRGRGGYTF. As DNA, the CDR3 is TGTGCCAGCAGCCGGGAAACGAGGGGGCGAGGAGGCTACACCTTC.

V and J are TRBV11-2 and TRBJ1-5, with 10 bases aligning to TRBD1. The length of the CDR3 is 15 residues. V shed 5 bases, J shed 7 bases, and the junction held 8 bases outside the gene matches. The germline gives CDR1 SGHAT, CDR2 FQNNGV. CDR3 nucleotide sequence: TGTGCCAGCAGCACCGGGACAGGGGAGTGGCAGCCCCAGCATTTT. Its translation is CASSTGTGEWQPQHF.

This clone was found a few times. The genes are TRBV30 and TRBJ2-2; no clear D. The CDR3 runs to 14 residues. Germline CDR1 reads GTSNPN; CDR2 reads SVGIG (reference sequence). The V gene lost 1 base and the J gene lost 4 bases, with 10 bases spanning the gap. CDR3 sequence reads: CAWSDIGVTGELFF. In nucleotides, the CDR3 is TGTGCCTGGAGTGACATCGGAGTCACCGGGGAGCTGTTTTTT.

This rearrangement joins TRBV11-3 to TRBJ2-1; weak D call: TRBD2 (6 bases). The V end lost 0 bases, the J end lost 4 bases, and 7 bases lay between the germline ends. CDR3 length: 14 residues. Germline CDR1 and CDR2: SGHNT and YENEEA. In DNA form, the CDR3 reads TGTGCCAGCAGCTTAGATGGGGGGTACAATGAGCAGTTCTTC. Its protein is CASSLDGGYNEQFF.

The chain uses TRBV28 and TRBJ1-3; D is possibly TRBD1 (5 bases). The length of the CDR3 is 14 residues. V gave up 3 bases and J gave up 4 bases, with 10 bases separating them. CDR1 and CDR2 from the germline V gene are MDHEN and SYDVKM. The CDR3 here is CASSFGSGGNTIYF. In DNA form, the CDR3 reads TGTGCCAGCAGTTTTGGTTCAGGGGGAAACACCATATATTTT.

This chain uses TRBV19 with TRBJ1-2; TRBD1 aligns across 11 bases. V was pared by 5 bases and J by 8 bases, with 7 bases of the junction left unmatched. CDR1 LNHDA and CDR2 SQIVND come from the germline V gene (reference sequence). The CDR3 has 14 residues. The CDR3 bases are TGTGCCAGTAGTCACAGGACAGGGGGCTGGGGCTACACCTTC. Translated, it gives CASSHRTGGWGYTF.

V is TRBV11-3 and J is TRBJ2-1; tentative D call: TRBD2 (5 bases). Germline CDR1 SGHNT, CDR2 YENEEA. With 0 bases removed from V and 0 bases from J, the gap between germline ends came to 15 bases. The CDR3 totals 18 residues. DNA for the CDR3: TGTGCCAGCAGCTTAGACCAGTCGGGATCCAGCTCCTACAATGAGCAGTTCTTC. It encodes CASSLDQSGSSSYNEQFF.

The chain joins TRBV18 to TRBJ2-5; the D gene is possibly TRBD1 (5 bases). Germline values: CDR1 KGHSH, CDR2 LQKENI. This CDR3 has 14 amino acids. With 2 bases removed from V and 5 bases from J, the gap between germline ends came to 12 bases. CDR3 coding DNA: TGTGCCAGCTCACCAGCGCAGGGTTATGAGACCCAGTACTTC. Protein sequence: CASSPAQGYETQYF.